This T cell receptor (beta chain) is drawn from a study of identical twins. TCRdb reprocessed the 5' RACE reads via MiXCR and lists one record per CDR3 protein. The table shows hundreds of thousands of distinct CDR3 sequences, with 20% to 25% occurring only once. Whole-study results and caveats: The presence of invariant MAIT and iNKT cells could partly confound analyses of zero-insertion sequences.

This clonotype occurred a few times. The antigen remains undetermined. Every sampled donor was Caucasian and healthy. These same data were also listed under a study on yellow fever vaccine responses in identical twins.

Sequencing was carried out using CD4+ T cells sorted from blood. This receptor was taken from a woman under 30 in good health.

The CDR3 region has the DNA TGCAGTGCTAGAACAGGCTCTGGAAACACCATATATTTT. Its translation: CSARTGSGNTIYF. The chain is built from TRBV20-1 and TRBJ1-3; TRBD1 might be the D (5 bases). Per the germline V gene, CDR1 is DFQATT and CDR2 is SNEGSKA (reference sequence). The V end lost 2 bases, the J end lost 0 bases, and 5 bases lay between the germline ends. The CDR3 spans 13 residues.